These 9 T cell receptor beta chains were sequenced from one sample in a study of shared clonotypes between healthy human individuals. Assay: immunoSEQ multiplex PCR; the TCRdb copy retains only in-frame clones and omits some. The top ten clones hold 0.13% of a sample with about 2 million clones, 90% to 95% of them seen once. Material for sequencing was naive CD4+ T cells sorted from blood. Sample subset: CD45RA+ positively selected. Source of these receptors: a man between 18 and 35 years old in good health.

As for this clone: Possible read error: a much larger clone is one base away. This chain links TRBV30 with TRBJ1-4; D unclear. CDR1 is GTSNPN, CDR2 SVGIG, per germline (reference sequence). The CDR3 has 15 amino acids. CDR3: CAWSVLGTDNEKLLF. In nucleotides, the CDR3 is TGTGCCTGGAGTGTACTAGGAACAGACAATGAAAAACTGCTTTTT. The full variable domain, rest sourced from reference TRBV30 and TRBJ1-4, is SQTIHQWPATLVQPVGSPLSLECTVEGTSNPNLYWYRQAAGRGLQLLFYSVGIGQISSEVPQNLSASRPQDRQFILSSKKLLLSDSGFYLCAWSVLGTDNEKLLFGSGTQLSVL.

The CDR3 region has the DNA TGCGCCAGCAGCTTGGAGGGGATCCGCAATCAGCCCCAGCATTTT. This sequence encodes CASSLEGIRNQPQHF. The chain links TRBV5-1 to TRBJ1-5, with D maybe TRBD1 (5 bases). There are 15 residues in the CDR3. CDR1 SGHRS and CDR2 YFSETQ come from the germline V gene. The ends were cut back, 0 bases at V and 2 bases at J, with 9 bases in the middle.

Here the CDR3 reads CASSRQGAAGGDTQYF. Here the CDR3 DNA reads TGCGCCAGCAGCCGACAGGGTGCGGCGGGTGGAGATACGCAGTATTTT. V is TRBV5-1 and J is TRBJ2-3, with 7 bases that match TRBD1. Germline assignment: CDR1 SGHRS and CDR2 YFSETQ. The CDR3 is 16 residues long. The V and J ends lost 4 bases and 5 bases, in that order; junction bases with no gene match: 13.

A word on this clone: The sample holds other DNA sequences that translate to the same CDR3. The CDR3 reads CASSLSPGGPYEQYF. The CDR3 DNA reads TGTGCCAGCAGTTTATCTCCGGGGGGCCCCTACGAGCAGTACTTC. The V gene is TRBV27, the J gene TRBJ2-7; weak D call: TRBD2 (7 bases). This CDR3 spans 15 amino acids. The V end lost 0 bases, the J end lost 2 bases, and 11 bases lay between the germline ends. The germline gives CDR1 MNHEY, CDR2 SMNVEV (reference sequence).

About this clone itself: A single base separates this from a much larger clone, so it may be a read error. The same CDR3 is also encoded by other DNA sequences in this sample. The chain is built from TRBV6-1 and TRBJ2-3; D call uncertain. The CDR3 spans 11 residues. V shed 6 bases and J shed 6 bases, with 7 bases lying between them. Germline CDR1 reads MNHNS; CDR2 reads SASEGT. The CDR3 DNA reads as TGTGCCAGCAGCGTAGGCGATACGCAGTATTTT. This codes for CASSVGDTQYF.

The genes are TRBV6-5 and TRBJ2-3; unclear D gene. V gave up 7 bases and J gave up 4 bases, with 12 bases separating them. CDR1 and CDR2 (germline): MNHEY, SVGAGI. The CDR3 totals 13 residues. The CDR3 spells CASTGGVADTQYF. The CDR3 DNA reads TGTGCCAGCACCGGCGGAGTAGCAGATACGCAGTATTTT.

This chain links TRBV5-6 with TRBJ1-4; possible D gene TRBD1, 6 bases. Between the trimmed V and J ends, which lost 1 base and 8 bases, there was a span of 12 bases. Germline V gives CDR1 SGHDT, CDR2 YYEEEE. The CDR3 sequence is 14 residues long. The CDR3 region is CASSLQQGREKLFF. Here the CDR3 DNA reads TGTGCCAGCAGCTTGCAACAGGGCAGAGAAAAACTGTTTTTT.

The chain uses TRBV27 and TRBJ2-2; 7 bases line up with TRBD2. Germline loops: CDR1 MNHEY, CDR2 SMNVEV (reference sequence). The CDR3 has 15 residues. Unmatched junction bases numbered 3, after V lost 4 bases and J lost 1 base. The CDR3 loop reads CASSSWEGNTGELFF. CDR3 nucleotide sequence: TGTGCCAGCAGTTCATGGGAGGGGAACACCGGGGAGCTGTTTTTT.

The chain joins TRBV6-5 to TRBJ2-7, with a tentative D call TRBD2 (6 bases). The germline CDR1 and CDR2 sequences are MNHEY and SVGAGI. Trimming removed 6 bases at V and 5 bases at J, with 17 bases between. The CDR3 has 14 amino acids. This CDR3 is CASSPRRALHEQYF. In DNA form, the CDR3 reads TGTGCCAGCAGCCCGAGGAGGGCCCTCCACGAGCAGTACTTC.